The rows below give T cell receptor beta chains drawn from one sample of a study of T cell responses to AZD1222 COVID-19 vaccine. Assay: immunoSEQ multiplex PCR; the TCRdb copy retains only in-frame clones and omits some. Of 110,000 to 150,000 clones in the sample, approximately 91% were seen once. The specimen comprised peripheral blood, sampled 28 days after the second AZD1222 dose. The source of these receptors is an adult who received the AZD1222 COVID-19 vaccine. The CDR3 runs from the conserved cysteine through the conserved F or W. Each record gives: clone size, V gene, CDR3 protein. The size of a clone is reported for some rows only, either as once, few or many, or as a class for expanded clones.

>.|TRBV7-8
CASSLGQGRLPAYTF
>.|TRBV7-2
CASTLTQTTEAFF
>.|TRBV5-1
CASSFRTAMENIQYF
>.|TRBV5-1
CASSELQGYTEAFF
>.|TRBV3-1/TRBV3-2
CASSQTNTGTYNEKLFF
>.|TRBV6-5
CASSRASSSYNEQFF
>few|TRBV5-4
CASSLGGQGTYEQYF
>.|TRBV7-8
CASSLAGVSGTKAFF
>.|TRBV12-2
CASRLSHTGLKNIQYF
>.|TRBV6-1
CASRLDRGLTF
>.|TRBV6-1
CASSEEKANYGYTF
>.|TRBV9
CASRQGGNYGYTF
>.|TRBV7-8
CASSLEGVRGGAFF
>.|TRBV2
CASSEEQGAVNEQFF
>.|TRBV2
CASTAPEANYGYTF
>.|TRBV20-1
CSASKGLLTDTQYF
>.|TRBV4-1
CASSLPRDGDNYGYTF
>once|TRBV7-9
CASSSSGQVKPYEQYF
>.|TRBV30
CAWSVWGREAFF
>.|TRBV19
CASSPFGLKEGNTIYF
>.|TRBV18
CASSPRGSGAQILSGANVLTF
>.|TRBV2
CASSRGDGYTF
>.|TRBV5-1
CASSLPGELFF
>once|TRBV18
CASSPPWQVPNTEAFF
>.|TRBV5-4
CASSWGDEKLFF
>.|TRBV3-1/TRBV3-2
CASSQKRSIWGAEAFF
>.|TRBV19
CASSNPGGGNQPQHF
>.|TRBV7-9
CASSLVEGGETQYF
>.|TRBV9
CASSLLAALNYGYTF
>once|TRBV11-2
CASRDTGGELFF
>once|TRBV27
CASSLLNSAGGAFF
>.|TRBV6-5
CASRQPGTESQPQHF
>.|TRBV6-1
CASSEASRTYYNSPLHF
>.|TRBV29-1
CSVEDRGRTGNTIYF
>.|TRBV5-1
CASSTASGANVLTF
>.|TRBV7-2
CASRWTGHNSPLHF
>.|TRBV19
CASSIDNRGYTF